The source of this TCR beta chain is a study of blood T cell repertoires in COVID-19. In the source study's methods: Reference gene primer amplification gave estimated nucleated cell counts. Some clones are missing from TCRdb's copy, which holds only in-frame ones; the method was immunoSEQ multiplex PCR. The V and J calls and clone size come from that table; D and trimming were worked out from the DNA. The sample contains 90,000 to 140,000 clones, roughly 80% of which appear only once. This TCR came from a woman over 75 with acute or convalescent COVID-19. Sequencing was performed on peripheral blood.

CDR3 in amino acids: CASSEAFGSGANVLTF. The CDR3 region has the DNA TGTGCCAGCAGTGAAGCGTTCGGGTCTGGGGCCAACGTCCTGACTTTC. The chain couples TRBV6-1 to TRBJ2-6; unclear D gene. V shed 0 bases and J shed 1 base, with 7 bases lying between them. The CDR3 has 16 amino acids. Germline lookup yields CDR1 MNHNS and CDR2 SASEGT.